This record concerns one T cell receptor beta chain sequence. High-throughput TCR beta sequencing covered peripheral CD8+ and CD4+ T cells. This entry is derived from a study of CD8 T cells in Susac syndrome. With random hexamers, reverse transcription was performed on about 0.5 to 1 ug of RNA. An immunoSEQ multiplex PCR generated amplified TCR beta CDR3 products spanning 54 Vbeta and 13 Jbeta. Via MiXCR, TCRdb re-called the immunoSEQ multiplex PCR reads, giving one row per CDR3 protein. Among tens of thousands of distinct CDR3 sequences listed, approximately 96% were seen once. Sequenced: CD8+ T cells from PBMCs. The TCR comes from a human donor with multiple sclerosis.

Written as DNA, the CDR3 is TGTGCCAGTAGTCCCCAAGGAAATAGCAATCAGCCCCAGCATTTT. It codes for CASSPQGNSNQPQHF. The chain carries TRBV19 and TRBJ1-5; D uncertain. The CDR3 has 15 residues. Trimming cost V 5 bases and J 0 bases, with 11 bases left between them. The germline V gene encodes CDR1 LNHDA and CDR2 SQIVND (reference sequence).